One and the same sample provided the 21 T cell receptor beta chains below, sequenced in a study of shared clonotypes between healthy human individuals. TCRdb's table, derived via immunoSEQ multiplex PCR, lists solely in-frame clones and lacks some. Of some 660,000 clones listed, more than 70% were seen once; the top ten hold under 2%. The sequenced sample consisted of memory CD4+ T cells sorted from blood. The subset here: CD45RA-negative fraction. These receptors were obtained from a young woman in good health.

This chain links TRBV5-1 with TRBJ2-2; D is perhaps TRBD2 (5 bases). This CDR3 spans 14 amino acids. Germline lookup yields CDR1 SGHRS and CDR2 YFSETQ. The V end was cut by 8 bases, the J end by 6 bases, with 17 bases between. The DNA of the CDR3 is TGCGCCAGTTTGAATAGCGTCGGCGCCGGGGAGCTGTTTTTT. It encodes CASLNSVGAGELFF.

This clone was observed a handful of times. The J gene is TRBJ2-3, the V gene TRBV19, with TRBD2 identical over 8 bases. The CDR3 runs 15 residues. J was trimmed by 2 bases and V by 4 bases; bases with no gene match: 5. CDR1 LNHDA and CDR2 SQIVND come from the germline V gene (reference sequence). CDR3: CASSRGLAFTDTQYF. DNA for the CDR3: TGTGCCAGTAGTAGAGGACTAGCATTCACAGATACGCAGTATTTT.

This chain uses TRBV6-4 with TRBJ1-2, with 9 bases fitting TRBD1. The CDR3 spans 14 residues. With V trimmed by 6 bases and J by 4 bases, 6 bases remained unmatched. Germline CDR1 reads MRHNA; CDR2 reads SNTAGT. The CDR3 bases are TGTGCCAGCAGAGAGACAGGGGGTTTCTATGGCTACACCTTC. This encodes CASRETGGFYGYTF.

The rearrangement uses TRBV11-2 and TRBJ2-6; D possibly corresponds to TRBD1 (5 bases). This CDR3 is 17 amino acids long. CDR1 SGHAT and CDR2 FQNNGV come from the germline V gene. Trimming removed 5 bases from V and 0 bases from J, with 14 bases in between. The CDR3: CASSTTGLDSGANVLTF. The CDR3 DNA sequence: TGTGCCAGCAGCACAACAGGCCTCGACTCTGGGGCCAACGTCCTGACTTTC. The full variable domain, in which reference TRBV11-2 and TRBJ2-6 provide the parts outside the CDR3, is EAGVAQSPRYKIIEKRQSVAFWCNPISGHATLYWYQQILGQGPKLLIQFQNNGVVDDSQLPKDRFSAERLKGVDSTLKIQPAKLEDSAVYLCASSTTGLDSGANVLTFGAGSRLTVL.

This clone came up once. The DNA of the CDR3 is TGTGCCAGCAGTATCGGGGGGTTCAGTTCTGGAAACACCATATATTTT. Its protein is CASSIGGFSSGNTIYF. This chain uses TRBV28 with TRBJ1-3; possible D gene TRBD1, 5 bases. The CDR3 extends over 16 amino acids. Germline lookup yields CDR1 MDHEN and CDR2 SYDVKM. V lost 5 bases to trimming and J lost 1 base, with 15 bases between them.

CDR3 nucleotide sequence: TGTGCCAGCAGTTACTCGACCAGGGGATCCTACGAGCAGTACTTC. It encodes CASSYSTRGSYEQYF. The chain recombines TRBV6-5 with TRBJ2-7; TRBD1 is a possible D gene (6 bases). The germline gives CDR1 MNHEY, CDR2 SVGAGI. With 0 bases removed from V and 1 base from J, the gap between germline ends came to 10 bases. The CDR3 loop spans 15 amino acids.

In this sample, this clone turned up once. This rearrangement joins TRBV29-1 to TRBJ2-5, with no clear D. V was pared by 5 bases and J by 0 bases, with 10 bases between. The CDR3 loop spans 13 amino acids. From germline, CDR1 is SQVTM and CDR2 ANQGSEA. The CDR3 region is CSVSRNHQETQYF. The CDR3, as DNA: TGCAGCGTTAGCAGGAATCACCAAGAGACCCAGTACTTC. Full variable domain (outside the CDR3, taken from reference TRBV29-1 and TRBJ2-5): SAVISQKPSRDICQRGTSLTIQCQVDSQVTMMFWYRQQPGQSLTLIATANQGSEATYESGFVIDKFPISRPNLTFSTLTVSNMSPEDSSIYLCSVSRNHQETQYFGPGTRLLVL.

The rearrangement links TRBV6-1 to TRBJ1-1; D is ambiguous. Trimming stripped 8 bases from V and 1 base from J, with 14 bases between. Germline V gives CDR1 MNHNS, CDR2 SASEGT. The CDR3 runs to 14 residues. The CDR3 spells CASGEGLQNTEAFF. The CDR3 DNA reads as TGTGCCAGCGGGGAGGGCCTACAGAACACTGAAGCTTTCTTT.

The chain recombines TRBV14 with TRBJ2-5, with D maybe TRBD2 (6 bases). Germline assignment: CDR1 SGHDN and CDR2 FVKESK. This CDR3 is built from 10 residues. CDR3 DNA: TGTGCTAAACGGGGGGAGACCCAGTACTTC. Its protein product is CAKRGETQYF.

This chain joins TRBV10-2 and TRBJ1-1; 8 nucleotides agree with TRBD1. V lost 4 bases, J lost 9 bases, and 7 bases stayed unmatched. Germline V gives CDR1 WSHSY, CDR2 SAAADI. The length of the CDR3 is 13 residues. The CDR3 bases are TGCGCCAGCAGTGTTTCAGGGGGCAGGCAAGCTTTCTTT. Translation gives CASSVSGGRQAFF.

The chain couples TRBV28 to TRBJ2-3; D not certain. CDR3 length equals 14 residues. CDR1 MDHEN and CDR2 SYDVKM come from the germline V gene. Trimming removed 4 bases from V and 4 bases from J, with 12 bases in between. The CDR3: CASSSSIGADTQYF. In DNA, the CDR3 is TGTGCCAGCAGTTCCTCTATAGGCGCAGATACGCAGTATTTT.

The chain has TRBV19 and TRBJ2-7; 7 bases line up with TRBD2. This CDR3 has 15 residues. Trimming at V came to 0 bases and at J to 4 bases, leaving 6 bases not matched to a gene. Germline V CDR1 and CDR2: LNHDA, SQIVND (reference sequence). The CDR3 spells CASSIDLAGVYEQYF. CDR3 DNA sequence: TGTGCCAGTAGTATAGATCTGGCGGGAGTTTACGAGCAGTACTTC. The full variable domain, with the rest looked up from reference TRBV19 and TRBJ2-7, is DGGITQSPKYLFRKEGQNVTLSCEQNLNHDAMYWYRQDPGQGLRLIYYSQIVNDFQKGDIAEGYSVSREKKESFPLTVTSAQKNPTAFYLCASSIDLAGVYEQYFGPGTRLTVT.

The chain combines TRBV25-1 with TRBJ2-1, with 11 nucleotides matching TRBD2. V lost 4 bases, J lost 6 bases, and 11 bases stayed unmatched. Germline CDR1 reads MGHDK; CDR2 reads SYGVNS. The CDR3 loop spans 17 amino acids. The CDR3 DNA reads TGTGCCAGCAGTGCACGAGATTTCGGGACTAGCGGCAATGAGCAGTTCTTC. Translated, it gives CASSARDFGTSGNEQFF.

This rearrangement joins TRBV7-2 to TRBJ2-7; D is unclear. This CDR3 contains 14 residues. Germline V gives CDR1 SGHTA, CDR2 FQGNSA. Trimming pared 1 base from V and 6 bases from J, leaving 13 bases between. CDR3 DNA: TGTGCCAGCAGCTTAGTCGATAGCCGGAGCGAGCAGTACTTC. It is translated as CASSLVDSRSEQYF.

This chain links TRBV9 with TRBJ2-6; D gene ambiguous. Between the trimmed V and J ends, which lost 7 bases and 0 bases, there was a span of 14 bases. CDR1 and CDR2 from the germline V gene are SGDLS and YYNGEE. The CDR3 extends over 16 amino acids. This chain's CDR3 is CASARRRISGANVLTF. The CDR3 region has the DNA TGTGCCAGCGCCCGTAGAAGGATCTCTGGGGCCAACGTCCTGACTTTC. The full variable domain, completed using reference TRBV9 and TRBJ2-6, is DSGVTQTPKHLITATGQRVTLRCSPRSGDLSVYWYQQSLDQGLQFLIQYYNGEERAKGNILERFSAQQFPDLHSELNLSSLELGDSALYFCASARRRISGANVLTFGAGSRLTVL.

The J gene is TRBJ2-6, the V gene TRBV28; D perhaps matches TRBD1 (5 bases). The germline CDR1 and CDR2 sequences are MDHEN and SYDVKM. V was shortened by 3 bases and J by 4 bases, with 13 bases between the two germline ends. The CDR3 runs 16 residues. The DNA for the CDR3 is TGTGCCAGCAGTTTGCCGCAGGGATCGGGGGCCAACGTCCTGACTTTC. Translating gives CASSLPQGSGANVLTF. Complete variable domain (other parts from reference TRBV28 and TRBJ2-6): DVKVTQSSRYLVKRTGEKVFLECVQDMDHENMFWYRQDPGLGLRLIYFSYDVKMKEKGDIPEGYSVSREKKERFSLILESASTNQTSMYLCASSLPQGSGANVLTFGAGSRLTVL.

The V call is TRBV6-6, the J call TRBJ2-3; tentative D call: TRBD1 (5 bases). Germline V gene sequence: CDR1 MNHNY, CDR2 SVGAGI (reference sequence). Trimming cost V 6 bases and J 7 bases, with 11 bases left between them. The CDR3 is made up of 12 amino acids. Here the CDR3 DNA reads TGTGCCAGCAGCCCCTCAGGGTATACGCAGTATTTT. Its protein product is CASSPSGYTQYF.

The chain links TRBV28 to TRBJ1-2, with a weak D call TRBD1 (5 bases). The CDR3 has 13 residues. The ends were cut back, 8 bases at V and 4 bases at J, with 14 bases in the middle. Germline V CDR1 and CDR2: MDHEN, SYDVKM. The CDR3 reads CASGPGGTYGYTF. The CDR3 bases are TGTGCCAGCGGGCCCGGAGGGACCTATGGCTACACCTTC.

This chain connects TRBV5-1 to TRBJ2-1; 7 bases fit TRBD1. There are 15 residues in the CDR3. J gave up 6 bases and V 0 bases, and 6 bases lay outside the gene matches. Germline V gene data show CDR1 as SGHRS and CDR2 as YFSETQ. CDR3 in amino acids: CASSLVTGNANEQFF. The CDR3, as DNA: TGCGCCAGCAGCTTGGTGACAGGGAATGCCAATGAGCAGTTCTTC.

The gene calls are TRBV5-1 and TRBJ2-1; D is perhaps TRBD1 (6 bases). The germline V gene encodes CDR1 SGHRS and CDR2 YFSETQ. Trimming pared 5 bases from V and 7 bases from J, leaving 13 bases between. The CDR3 has 13 residues. CDR3 sequence: CASRAGARNEQFF. The CDR3 nucleotides read TGCGCCAGCAGAGCAGGGGCTCGGAATGAGCAGTTCTTC.

This rearrangement joins TRBV28 to TRBJ1-6; D unresolved. Germline V gene sequence: CDR1 MDHEN, CDR2 SYDVKM. The germline V and J ends were trimmed by 5 bases and 4 bases, with 6 bases remaining between them. The CDR3 spans 13 residues. In nucleotides, the CDR3 is TGTGCCAGCAGTCCGGTATATAATTCACCCCTCCACTTT. Its protein is CASSPVYNSPLHF.